Listed here are 25 T cell receptor beta chains from one sample, sequenced in a study of T cell responses to AZD1222 COVID-19 vaccine. TCRdb's copy holds only in-frame clones and misses some; the assay was immunoSEQ multiplex PCR. The table has 150,000 or so clones, about 92% seen once. Here the sequenced sample was peripheral blood, taken on day 0 of AZD1222 vaccination. The receptors originated from an adult in good health.

The chain joins TRBV28 to TRBJ1-2; weak D call: TRBD1 (5 bases). With 2 bases removed from V and 4 bases from J, the gap between germline ends came to 11 bases. The germline CDR1 and CDR2 sequences are MDHEN and SYDVKM. The CDR3 is 14 residues long. The CDR3 DNA is TGTGCCAGCAGTTTAAGGGGCCCGTCCTATGGCTACACCTTC. It codes for CASSLRGPSYGYTF.

The V call is TRBV7-8, the J call TRBJ1-1; unclear D gene. CDR3 length: 13 amino acids. Germline V gene lookup returns CDR1 SGHVS and CDR2 FQNEAQ. Trimming stripped 3 bases from V and 3 bases from J, with 8 bases between. This CDR3 is CASSLGLDTEAFF. CDR3 DNA sequence: TGTGCCAGCAGCTTGGGCCTAGACACTGAAGCTTTCTTT.

The chain combines TRBV20-1 with TRBJ2-3; D is ambiguous. The CDR3 is 10 amino acids. The ends were cut back, 6 bases at V and 2 bases at J, with 3 bases in the middle. Per germline, CDR1 DFQATT and CDR2 SNEGSKA (reference sequence). This chain's CDR3 is CSANTDTQYF. CDR3 nucleotides: TGCAGTGCAAACACAGATACGCAGTATTTT.

The chain employs TRBV6-1 and TRBJ1-2; D remains ambiguous. This CDR3 comprises 14 residues. V was cut by 3 bases and J by 1 base, with 9 bases left in between. Per germline, CDR1 MNHNS and CDR2 SASEGT. CDR3 amino acids: CASSEGRHNYGYTF. CDR3 DNA sequence: TGTGCCAGCAGTGAGGGCAGACATAACTATGGCTACACCTTC.

The V call is TRBV7-8, the J call TRBJ1-4; D gene uncertain. Germline V gene data show CDR1 as SGHVS and CDR2 as FQNEAQ. V shed 4 bases and J shed 4 bases, with 13 bases lying between them. The CDR3 spans 15 residues. The CDR3 DNA reads TGTGCCAGCAGCTATCAGCGTCAGATTAATGAAAAACTGTTTTTT. Its protein product is CASSYQRQINEKLFF.

This chain links TRBV11-3 with TRBJ2-3; 9 positions agree with TRBD1. CDR1 and CDR2 from the germline V gene are SGHNT and YENEEA. Trimming took 4 bases from V and 5 from J; bases not matched to a gene: 7. There are 15 residues in the CDR3. CDR3 nucleotides: TGTGCCAGCAGCTGGACCGGGACAGGGAGAGATACGCAGTATTTT. Translation gives CASSWTGTGRDTQYF.

The chain uses TRBV5-4 and TRBJ1-4; possible D gene TRBD1, 6 bases. The CDR3 is made up of 14 amino acids. From germline, CDR1 is SGHNT and CDR2 YYREEE (reference sequence). Trimming stripped 0 bases from V and 7 bases from J, with 10 bases between. The DNA for the CDR3 is TGTGCCAGCAGCTTGGGCAGGGGCACTGAAAAACTGTTTTTT. This gives the protein CASSLGRGTEKLFF. The variable domain in full, completed from reference TRBV5-4 and TRBJ1-4, reads ETGVTQSPTHLIKTRGQQVTLRCSSQSGHNTVSWYQQALGQGPQFIFQYYREEENGRGNFPPRFSGLQFPNYSSELNVNALELDDSALYLCASSLGRGTEKLFFGSGTQLSVL.

In its sample, this clone was seen once. V gene TRBV9 combines with J gene TRBJ2-3; the match to TRBD2 covers 13 bases. V lost 3 bases and J lost 9; bases outside the gene matches: 4. Germline CDR1 and CDR2: SGDLS and YYNGEE. This CDR3 spans 14 amino acids. CDR3 sequence reads: CASSDWTSGGTQYF. The CDR3 DNA sequence: TGTGCCAGCAGCGACTGGACTAGCGGGGGAACGCAGTATTTT.

This chain uses TRBV28 with TRBJ2-7; possibly TRBD1 or TRBD2 for D (7 bases each). CDR1 and CDR2 (germline): MDHEN, SYDVKM. This CDR3 comprises 14 residues. V lost 5 bases and J 2 bases, leaving 13 bases between the germline ends. The CDR3 loop reads CASSGQAGAYEQYF. The DNA for the CDR3 is TGTGCCAGCAGTGGACAGGCGGGGGCCTACGAGCAGTACTTC.

This chain connects TRBV7-2 to TRBJ2-5, with D maybe TRBD2 (5 bases). The CDR3 sequence is 13 residues long. CDR1 is SGHTA and CDR2 is FQGNSA in the germline V gene. V was cut by 8 bases and J by 7 bases, with 17 bases left in between. The CDR3 region has the DNA TGTGCCAGCGGAAAGCGGAGTCCCGGGACCCAGTACTTC. Protein sequence: CASGKRSPGTQYF.

This chain uses TRBV27 with TRBJ2-5; 7 positions match TRBD1. Trimming removed 4 bases from V and 3 bases from J; junction bases left unmatched: 14. CDR3 length: 17 amino acids. CDR1 is MNHEY and CDR2 is SMNVEV in the germline V gene (reference sequence). The CDR3 region is CASSWPRFEGAEETQYF. CDR3 bases: TGTGCCAGCAGTTGGCCAAGATTCGAGGGGGCTGAAGAGACCCAGTACTTC.

The rearrangement uses TRBV7-6 and TRBJ2-5; 10 bases are a match to TRBD2. The V and J ends lost 3 bases and 2 bases, in that order; junction bases with no gene match: 6. Germline CDR1 is SGHVS and CDR2 is FNYEAQ. The CDR3 extends over 16 amino acids. The CDR3 region has the DNA TGTGCCAGCAGCTTCCGAGGTAGCGGGGGGCAAGAGACCCAGTACTTC. Protein sequence: CASSFRGSGGQETQYF.

The CDR3 here is CASRGQATDTQYF. CDR3 DNA sequence: TGCGCCAGCAGGGGACAGGCCACAGATACGCAGTATTTT. V usage is TRBV4-1 and J usage is TRBJ2-3, with 8 bases identical to TRBD1. Germline lookup yields CDR1 MGHRA and CDR2 YSYEKL. The CDR3 totals 13 residues. The V segment lost 6 bases and the J segment 2 bases; nucleotides outside the gene matches: 1.

The V gene is TRBV6-6, the J gene TRBJ1-4; TRBD1 matches at 8 bases. The ends lost 5 bases at V and 7 bases at J; junction bases unmatched: 6. From germline, CDR1 is MNHNY and CDR2 SVGAGI (reference sequence). The CDR3 covers 14 residues. In DNA form, the CDR3 reads TGTGCCAGCAGTGATGGACAGGGCGGTGAAAAACTGTTTTTT. Its protein product is CASSDGQGGEKLFF.

The gene calls are TRBV30 and TRBJ2-5; 7 nucleotides align to TRBD2. The CDR3 runs to 14 residues. V dropped 0 bases and J dropped 5; count of bases not matched to a gene: 6. In germline, CDR1 is GTSNPN, CDR2 SVGIG (reference sequence). CDR3 DNA sequence: TGTGCCTGGAGTGTACTTTTGGGAGGGGAGACCCAGTACTTC. Amino acids: CAWSVLLGGETQYF. The full variable domain, with the rest looked up from reference TRBV30 and TRBJ2-5, is SQTIHQWPATLVQPVGSPLSLECTVEGTSNPNLYWYRQAAGRGLQLLFYSVGIGQISSEVPQNLSASRPQDRQFILSSKKLLLSDSGFYLCAWSVLLGGETQYFGPGTRLLVL.

V usage is TRBV4-1 and J usage is TRBJ2-7; 7 bases match TRBD1. CDR3 length: 14 amino acids. After removal of 0 bases from V and 4 bases from J, the junction contained 3 bases not matched to a gene. Germline V gene lookup returns CDR1 MGHRA and CDR2 YSYEKL. The CDR3 loop is CASSQETGEYEQYF. The CDR3 DNA follows: TGCGCCAGCAGCCAAGAAACAGGGGAATACGAGCAGTACTTC.

The CDR3 spells CASSQGPTNYGYTF. The CDR3 nucleotides read TGTGCCAGCAGTCAGGGACCGACTAACTATGGCTACACCTTC. The chain uses TRBV6-5 and TRBJ1-2; perhaps TRBD1 as D (5 bases). The CDR3 contains 14 residues. Germline values: CDR1 MNHEY, CDR2 SVGAGI. V lost 5 bases and J lost 0, with 10 bases in between.

J is TRBJ1-5 and V is TRBV19; a weak D match, TRBD1 (5 bases). The germline V gene has CDR1 LNHDA and CDR2 SQIVND (reference sequence). Trimming took off 5 bases at V and 5 bases at J, with 16 bases between the two ends. CDR3 length: 15 residues. The CDR3 loop reads CASSLGGQGHQPQHF. As DNA, the CDR3 is TGTGCCAGTAGTCTCGGTGGGCAGGGCCATCAGCCCCAGCATTTT. Drawing the rest from reference TRBV19 and TRBJ1-5, the complete variable domain is DGGITQSPKYLFRKEGQNVTLSCEQNLNHDAMYWYRQDPGQGLRLIYYSQIVNDFQKGDIAEGYSVSREKKESFPLTVTSAQKNPTAFYLCASSLGGQGHQPQHFGDGTRLSIL.

The chain is built from TRBV5-6 and TRBJ1-5; D perhaps matches TRBD1 (5 bases). The CDR3 length is 15 residues. Germline CDR1 reads SGHDT; CDR2 reads YYEEEE. V dropped 1 base and J dropped 3 bases, with 11 bases sitting between them. CDR3 nucleotide sequence: TGTGCCAGCAGCTTGCCCGGGGACCCCAATCAGCCCCAGCATTTT. Protein: CASSLPGDPNQPQHF.

CDR3: CASRGSGANVLTF. The CDR3 nucleotides read TGTGCCAGCAGGGGCTCTGGGGCCAACGTCCTGACTTTC. V and J are TRBV28 and TRBJ2-6, with D unresolved. Between the trimmed V and J ends, which lost 6 bases and 0 bases, there was a span of 3 bases. Germline lookup yields CDR1 MDHEN and CDR2 SYDVKM. CDR3 length: 13 amino acids. The full variable domain, rest sourced from reference TRBV28 and TRBJ2-6, is DVKVTQSSRYLVKRTGEKVFLECVQDMDHENMFWYRQDPGLGLRLIYFSYDVKMKEKGDIPEGYSVSREKKERFSLILESASTNQTSMYLCASRGSGANVLTFGAGSRLTVL.

The rearrangement uses TRBV12-2 and TRBJ1-4; TRBD1 is the table's D call and was not checked against the DNA. TRBV12-2 corresponds to a pseudogene. CDR3 length equals 13 residues. CDR3 coding DNA: TGTGCAAATCCGGGACAGGGTAATGAAAAACTGTTTTTT. Its protein is CANPGQGNEKLFF.

This clone was recorded once. J is TRBJ1-4 and V is TRBV5-6; no reliable D call. Trimming left V 2 bases short and J 8 bases short, with 10 bases between. The CDR3 length is 13 residues. Germline CDR1 SGHDT, CDR2 YYEEEE. CDR3 protein: CASSFQVGEKLFF. In DNA, the CDR3 is TGTGCCAGCAGCTTTCAGGTCGGGGAAAAACTGTTTTTT.

The chain combines TRBV30 with TRBJ1-2, with D possibly being TRBD1 (5 bases). V lost 6 bases to trimming and J lost 4 bases, with 18 bases between them. Germline V lookup: CDR1 GTSNPN, CDR2 SVGIG (reference sequence). The length of the CDR3 is 14 residues. The CDR3: CACPTGGTSYGYTF. For the CDR3, the DNA is TGTGCCTGTCCCACGGGAGGGACGAGCTATGGCTACACCTTC.

This sequence joins TRBV18 and TRBJ2-1; 12 bases align to TRBD2. Germline V gene data show CDR1 as KGHSH and CDR2 as LQKENI. CDR3 length: 17 residues. The V gene end was trimmed by 3 bases and the J gene end by 6 bases; junction bases not matched to a gene: 9. CDR3 loop: CASSPRLAGDSSNEQFF. CDR3 DNA: TGTGCCAGCTCACCGCGACTAGCGGGGGATAGCTCCAATGAGCAGTTCTTC.

The chain links TRBV13 to TRBJ2-7, with D perhaps TRBD1 (6 bases). The V and J ends lost 2 bases and 7 bases respectively, with 12 bases between them. Germline V gives CDR1 PRHDT, CDR2 FYEKMQ (reference sequence). The CDR3 is 13 amino acids. The CDR3 DNA follows: TGTGCCAGCAGCTTATCACAGGGTGGAGAGCAGTACTTC. Its protein product is CASSLSQGGEQYF.